This T cell receptor (beta chain) appears in the sequencing data of a study of T cell responses to AZD1222 COVID-19 vaccine. Sequencing was performed with immunoSEQ multiplex PCR; in TCRdb, only in-frame clones are kept and a portion is missing. This table has tens of thousands of clones, approximately 91% appearing once. This clonotype was obtained from an adult who received the AZD1222 COVID-19 vaccine. The sample consisted of peripheral blood, taken 28 days after the second AZD1222 dose.

The CDR3 bases are TGCGCCAGCAGCTTGGGAATTAGCACAGATACGCAGTATTTT. It encodes CASSLGISTDTQYF. This rearrangement joins TRBV5-1 to TRBJ2-3; no clear D gene. The CDR3 is 14 residues long. V was shortened by 0 bases and J by 0 bases, with 5 bases between the two germline ends. Germline V CDR1 and CDR2: SGHRS, YFSETQ.